One and the same sample provided the 21 T cell receptor beta chains below, sequenced in a study of response to subunit inactivated influenza vaccine. TCRdb reprocessed the RT-PCR reads with MiXCR, giving one entry per CDR3 protein. This table has approximately 730,000 distinct CDR3 sequences, 14% appearing once. The material was PBMCs from blood, obtained roughly 15 days before vaccination. The receptors here all came from a man over 45 who received an inactivated influenza vaccine.

This clonotype was seen more than once but under ten times. J is TRBJ2-5 and V is TRBV20-1; 12 bases are a match to TRBD1. V dropped 6 bases and J dropped 4; count of bases not matched to a gene: 6. The CDR3 is 14 residues long. Germline V gene sequence: CDR1 DFQATT, CDR2 SNEGSKA (reference sequence). The CDR3 bases are TGCAGTGCACCCGGGACAGGGGGCGTAGAGACCCAGTACTTC. Translating gives CSAPGTGGVETQYF.

This rearrangement joins TRBV3-1 to TRBJ2-5; the match to TRBD2 covers 12 bases. The CDR3 extends over 16 amino acids. The trim removed 5 bases at V and 5 bases at J, leaving 9 bases unmatched. Per the germline V gene, CDR1 is LGHDT and CDR2 is YNNKEL (reference sequence). This chain's CDR3 is CASSSTDGTSGETQYF. The CDR3 DNA sequence: TGTGCCAGCAGCTCAACTGACGGGACTAGCGGGGAGACCCAGTACTTC.

This clonotype turned up a few times. V is TRBV29-1 and J is TRBJ2-7; D may be TRBD2 (6 bases). CDR3 size: 13 residues. Trimming left V 4 bases short and J 2 bases short, with 12 bases between. Germline V gene sequence: CDR1 SQVTM, CDR2 ANQGSEA. The CDR3 region has the DNA TGCAGCGTTGGGAGGGCACTTACCTACGAGCAGTACTTC. Amino acids: CSVGRALTYEQYF.

This clonotype was observed a handful of times. This sequence joins TRBV14 and TRBJ2-7, with 7 bases lining up with TRBD1. CDR1 and CDR2 (germline): SGHDN, FVKESK. The J segment lost 5 bases and the V segment lost 5 bases, leaving 12 bases of the junction unmatched. The CDR3 is 15 amino acids. CDR3 protein: CASSTQTGWQNEQYF. CDR3 nucleotides: TGTGCCAGCAGCACTCAGACAGGGTGGCAGAACGAGCAGTACTTC.

There are many counts of this clonotype. This rearrangement joins TRBV20-1 to TRBJ2-3, with D unclear. With 0 bases removed from V and 0 bases from J, the gap between germline ends came to 10 bases. This CDR3 contains 15 residues. The V gene's germline CDR1 is DFQATT and CDR2 SNEGSKA (reference sequence). The chain's CDR3 is CSARDWRISTDTQYF. CDR3 nucleotide sequence: TGCAGTGCTAGAGACTGGCGAATAAGCACAGATACGCAGTATTTT.

This clonotype was observed a handful of times. The chain carries TRBV19 and TRBJ2-7, with 8 positions matching TRBD1. There are 15 residues in the CDR3. Germline trimming cut 5 bases from V and 0 bases from J; bases unmatched to any gene: 6. Germline V gives CDR1 LNHDA, CDR2 SQIVND (reference sequence). The CDR3 DNA is TGTGCCAGTAGTCCAGGGACAGGTAACTCCTACGAGCAGTACTTC. Translating gives CASSPGTGNSYEQYF.

Ten or more counts support this clonotype. The gene calls are TRBV5-1 and TRBJ2-1; D is perhaps TRBD2 (6 bases). Trimming took 5 bases from V and 4 from J, leaving 19 bases between them. The CDR3 runs to 16 residues. Germline loops: CDR1 SGHRS, CDR2 YFSETQ. The CDR3, as DNA: TGCGCCAGCAGTCTTACGGCGGGGTCCAAGTACAATGAGCAGTTCTTC. Translating it yields CASSLTAGSKYNEQFF.

The chain links TRBV29-1 to TRBJ2-1; no firm D call. Trimming shortened V by 6 bases and J by 0 bases, and 12 bases separated the two germline ends. This CDR3 spans 14 amino acids. Per germline, CDR1 SQVTM and CDR2 ANQGSEA. The CDR3 DNA follows: TGCAGCGTAGCATTACATTCCTCCTACAATGAGCAGTTCTTC. Encoded protein: CSVALHSSYNEQFF.

This clonotype was seen a few times. V usage is TRBV20-1 and J usage is TRBJ1-4, with a tentative D call TRBD1 (5 bases). The CDR3 length is 14 residues. Looked up from germline, CDR1 is DFQATT and CDR2 is SNEGSKA (reference sequence). V was pared by 5 bases and J by 7 bases, with 17 bases between. The CDR3 DNA is TGCAGTGCTCCCGGGGGGGTTTTCGGTGAAAAACTGTTTTTT. It codes for CSAPGGVFGEKLFF.

CDR3 nucleotides: TGCGCCAGCAGCGCCGGGACAGGGAGCGGGCAGCCCCAGCATTTT. Its translation: CASSAGTGSGQPQHF. The rearrangement links TRBV4-1 to TRBJ1-5; the match to TRBD1 covers 9 bases. Trimming removed 5 bases from V and 7 bases from J; junction bases left unmatched: 9. The CDR3 spans 15 residues. Germline loops: CDR1 MGHRA, CDR2 YSYEKL.

The chain carries TRBV5-4 and TRBJ2-1; perhaps TRBD2 as D (7 bases). This CDR3 is built from 16 residues. V lost 4 bases and J lost 4, with 18 bases in between. Germline V gene data show CDR1 as SGHNT and CDR2 as YYREEE (reference sequence). CDR3 nucleotides: TGTGCCAGCAGCCGACGTGAGGGGGGGCAATACAATGAGCAGTTCTTC. Translated, it gives CASSRREGGQYNEQFF.

This clonotype occurred many times. The rearrangement joins TRBV9 to TRBJ2-3; 8 bases agree with TRBD1. J lost 5 bases, V lost 0 bases, and 8 bases had no gene match. This CDR3 has 16 residues. Per germline, CDR1 SGDLS and CDR2 YYNGEE. Here the CDR3 DNA reads TGTGCCAGCAGCGTAGGACAGGGGCGGAGTTTAGATACGCAGTATTTT. This sequence encodes CASSVGQGRSLDTQYF.

This clonotype was seen at least ten times. The chain combines TRBV5-1 with TRBJ2-2, with 9 bases that match TRBD1. V trimming: 3 bases; J trimming: 6 bases; junction bases outside the gene matches: 9. This CDR3 has 16 residues. Germline V gene sequence: CDR1 SGHRS, CDR2 YFSETQ. The CDR3 sequence: CASSYNRDRASGELFF. DNA for the CDR3: TGCGCCAGCAGCTATAACCGGGACAGGGCCTCCGGGGAGCTGTTTTTT.

This clonotype was observed a handful of times. The chain couples TRBV7-2 to TRBJ2-1; D not certain. Germline CDR1 and CDR2: SGHTA and FQGNSA. Trimming pared 1 base from V and 0 bases from J, leaving 10 bases between. The CDR3 has 16 residues. The CDR3 sequence: CASSLVGFSSYNEQFF. In nucleotides, the CDR3 is TGTGCCAGCAGCTTAGTGGGGTTTAGCTCCTACAATGAGCAGTTCTTC.

With respect to this clonotype: This may arise from a read error, as a much more abundant clone is one base away. The gene calls are TRBV7-9 and TRBJ2-3; D is ambiguous. This CDR3 region has 16 residues. Germline V gene data show CDR1 as SEHNR and CDR2 as FQNEAQ (reference sequence). The CDR3 DNA reads as TGTGCCAGCAGCGTAGCCCCAACAACTAGCACAGATACGCAGTATTTT. It encodes CASSVAPTTSTDTQYF.

The rearrangement links TRBV20-1 to TRBJ2-7, with D perhaps matching TRBD1 (6 bases). This CDR3 comprises 14 residues. Germline CDR1 and CDR2: DFQATT and SNEGSKA (reference sequence). Deletions cut 3 bases from V and 6 bases from J, with 18 bases between. The chain's CDR3 is CSASSLKGVGEQYF. Written as DNA, the CDR3 is TGCAGTGCTAGCTCGCTCAAGGGGGTGGGCGAGCAGTACTTC.

This clonotype came up many times. The genes are TRBV29-1 and TRBJ1-1, with 12 bases identical to TRBD1. Germline V CDR1 and CDR2: SQVTM, ANQGSEA. J gave up 8 bases and V 4 bases, and 2 bases lay outside the gene matches. CDR3 length equals 12 residues. The CDR3 region is CSVGGTGGEAFF. For the CDR3, the DNA is TGCAGCGTTGGGGGGACAGGGGGCGAAGCTTTCTTT.

This clonotype was recorded at least ten times. This rearrangement joins TRBV5-1 to TRBJ2-6, with D hard to call. Germline V gives CDR1 SGHRS, CDR2 YFSETQ. V was clipped by 0 bases and J by 1 base, with 8 bases between them. The CDR3 is 16 amino acids. In DNA, the CDR3 is TGCGCCAGCAGCTTGGAAATTCTATCTGGGGCCAACGTCCTGACTTTC. Encoded protein: CASSLEILSGANVLTF.

A remark on this clonotype: Because the CDR3 is missing its conserved closing phenylalanine or tryptophan, this is likely a read error. The chain carries TRBV20-1 and TRBJ2-1; D remains unclear. CDR1 is DFQATT and CDR2 is SNEGSKA in the germline V gene (reference sequence). This CDR3 is built from 10 residues. V was pared by 2 bases and J by 10 bases, with 6 bases between. The CDR3 DNA is TGCAGTGCTAGATTTGGGGAGCAGTTCTCC. Translation gives CSARFGEQFS.

V and J are TRBV28 and TRBJ2-1; 13 bases fit TRBD2. CDR1 is MDHEN, CDR2 SYDVKM, per germline. The CDR3 is 17 amino acids. V shed 3 bases, J shed 5 bases, and the junction held 7 bases outside the gene matches. CDR3 sequence reads: CASSFKTSGGIDNEQFF. CDR3 DNA: TGTGCCAGCAGTTTTAAGACTAGCGGGGGGATCGACAATGAGCAGTTCTTC. The full variable domain, rest sourced from reference TRBV28 and TRBJ2-1, is DVKVTQSSRYLVKRTGEKVFLECVQDMDHENMFWYRQDPGLGLRLIYFSYDVKMKEKGDIPEGYSVSREKKERFSLILESASTNQTSMYLCASSFKTSGGIDNEQFFGPGTRLTVL.

This clonotype was seen more than once but under ten times. In nucleotides, the CDR3 is TGTGCCAGCAGTGATCTGGGCACCGACATTCAGTACTTC. Protein product: CASSDLGTDIQYF. The chain has TRBV2 and TRBJ2-4; unclear D gene. Trimming removed 3 bases at V and 8 bases at J, with 11 bases between. The CDR3 length is 13 residues. From germline, CDR1 is SNHLY and CDR2 FYNNEI.